The 19 T cell receptor beta chains given below trace back to one sample, sequenced in a study of T-cell reconstitution after alpha-beta-depleted transplantation in children. The TCRbeta library was prepared with unique molecular identifiers. TCRdb called the PCR reads again in MiXCR, with one record for every CDR3 protein. In the table there are hundreds of thousands of distinct CDR3 sequences, approximately 10% of which are singletons. Material: peripheral blood, obtained 180 days after TCRalphabeta/CD19-depleted stem cell transplant. Receptor source: a male patient aged 2-10 years who had a stem cell transplant for chronic granulomatous disease, so the T cells may come from the graft donor.

A remark on this clonotype: This may be a read error, as it is one base from a much larger clone. This rearrangement joins TRBV7-3 to TRBJ2-6, with D possibly matching TRBD1 (6 bases). CDR3 length: 16 amino acids. Germline V lookup: CDR1 SGHTA, CDR2 FQGTGA. The CDR3 reads CASSATGVSGANVLAF. CDR3 bases: TGTGCCAGCAGCGCGACAGGAGTTTCTGGGGCCAACGTCCTGGCTTTC.

This clonotype has ten or more counts. This sequence joins TRBV20-1 and TRBJ1-2; D is uncertain. Germline V gene lookup returns CDR1 DFQATT and CDR2 SNEGSKA (reference sequence). Trimming shortened V by 3 bases and J by 5 bases, and 19 bases separated the two germline ends. This CDR3 spans 15 amino acids. For the CDR3, the DNA is TGCAGTGCTAGTGGGGTGCAGCTTCGCCCATATGGCTACACCTTC. It translates to CSASGVQLRPYGYTF.

In its sample, this clonotype was seen many times. This chain links TRBV28 with TRBJ1-1; D ambiguous. Germline CDR1 and CDR2: MDHEN and SYDVKM. Trimming took off 5 bases at V and 0 bases at J, with 7 bases between the two ends. CDR3 length: 13 residues. CDR3 amino acids: CASSLQVNTEAFF. The CDR3 DNA sequence: TGTGCCAGCAGTCTTCAGGTGAACACTGAAGCTTTCTTT.

The table lists this clonotype with many counts. V and J are TRBV9 and TRBJ2-5; D perhaps matches TRBD2 (5 bases). The CDR3 is 14 residues long. Trimming left V 3 bases short and J 4 bases short, with 13 bases between. Per germline, CDR1 SGDLS and CDR2 YYNGEE. The CDR3 DNA follows: TGTGCCAGCAGCGCCGGGATCGTAGGAGAGACCCAGTACTTC. It is translated as CASSAGIVGETQYF.

This clonotype has a count of ten or more. The V call is TRBV24-1, the J call TRBJ1-3, with D perhaps matching TRBD1 (5 bases). Germline loops: CDR1 KGHDR, CDR2 SFDVKD. This CDR3 is built from 13 residues. Trimming stripped 4 bases from V and 3 bases from J, with 6 bases between. The CDR3 DNA follows: TGTGCCACCAGTGAGGGGCTTGGAAACACCATATATTTT. This gives the protein CATSEGLGNTIYF.

The sample holds a few counts of this clonotype. This chain links TRBV2 with TRBJ2-7; D possibly uses TRBD1 or TRBD2 (5 bases each). Germline V gene sequence: CDR1 SNHLY, CDR2 FYNNEI. The CDR3 spans 15 residues. V lost 6 bases and J 2 bases, leaving 17 bases between the germline ends. CDR3 sequence (DNA): TGTGCCAGCAGAGCAGGGAGTCTACTTACCTACGAGCAGTACTTC. Its protein is CASRAGSLLTYEQYF.

This clonotype showed up many times. This sequence joins TRBV30 and TRBJ2-3, with D perhaps TRBD1 (7 bases). CDR1 and CDR2 from the germline V gene are GTSNPN and SVGIG (reference sequence). The CDR3 totals 15 residues. Trimming stripped 5 bases from V and 3 bases from J, with 18 bases between. The DNA for the CDR3 is TGTGCCTGGGGGCGGGGCCAGGGGGAGACAGATACGCAGTATTTT. As protein: CAWGRGQGETDTQYF.

The sample holds many counts of this clonotype. The chain links TRBV10-3 to TRBJ2-7; D may be TRBD1 (5 bases). The CDR3 runs to 15 residues. Deletions cut 2 bases from V and 3 bases from J, with 14 bases between. CDR1 is ENHRY, CDR2 SYGVKD, per germline. In DNA, the CDR3 is TGTGCCATCAGTGAGCAAAAACCAGGGTACTACGAGCAGTACTTC. It encodes CAISEQKPGYYEQYF.

This clonotype was counted between two and nine times. This chain uses TRBV18 with TRBJ1-2; TRBD1 matches 8 bases. The germline CDR1 and CDR2 sequences are KGHSH and LQKENI. Germline trimming cut 2 bases from V and 1 base from J; bases unmatched to any gene: 6. The CDR3 contains 16 residues. The CDR3 nucleotides are TGTGCCAGCTCACCAGGGACAGGAGGAGATAACTATGGCTACACCTTC. Translation gives CASSPGTGGDNYGYTF.

In this sample, this clonotype turned up once. A much larger clone lies one base from this, so it may be a read error. This chain connects TRBV21-1 to TRBJ2-3; TRBD2 is the table's D call, not checked against the DNA. TRBV21-1 is listed as a pseudogene. The length of the CDR3 is 19 residues. CDR3 bases: TGTGCCAGCAGCAAACCGCCGACTGACGTCCGGAGGCGCCCAGATACGCAGTATTTT. This sequence encodes CASSKPPTDVRRRPDTQYF.

This clonotype was recorded many times. The chain employs TRBV18 and TRBJ1-5, with D possibly TRBD1 on 6 matching bases. Germline V gives CDR1 KGHSH, CDR2 LQKENI. CDR3 length equals 13 residues. The germline V and J ends were trimmed by 5 bases and 7 bases, with 12 bases remaining between them. The CDR3 loop is CASSELGGQPQHF. CDR3 nucleotide sequence: TGTGCCAGCTCAGAATTAGGGGGGCAGCCCCAGCATTTT.

This clonotype was observed many times. J is TRBJ2-1 and V is TRBV5-1, with 7 positions matching TRBD2. The CDR3 extends over 16 amino acids. The germline V gene has CDR1 SGHRS and CDR2 YFSETQ. The ends lost 0 bases at V and 4 bases at J; junction bases unmatched: 7. This CDR3 is CASSLDWTSFYNEQFF. CDR3 DNA: TGCGCCAGCAGCTTGGATTGGACTAGTTTTTACAATGAGCAGTTCTTC.

This clonotype was observed a handful of times. J is TRBJ2-7 and V is TRBV11-2; TRBD1 or TRBD2 may be the D gene (5 bases each). The CDR3 is made up of 18 amino acids. Trimming took off 2 bases at V and 6 bases at J, with 26 bases between the two ends. The germline gives CDR1 SGHAT, CDR2 FQNNGV. The CDR3 region is CASSLRPVGTPLGTEQYF. For the CDR3, the DNA is TGTGCCAGCAGCTTAAGGCCTGTCGGTACCCCGTTAGGGACCGAGCAGTACTTC.

This clonotype was seen repeatedly, ten times or more. The chain has TRBV11-1 and TRBJ2-5, with D tentatively TRBD1 or TRBD2 (5 bases each). The germline CDR1 and CDR2 sequences are SGHAT and FQDESV (reference sequence). The CDR3 has 14 residues. V lost 4 bases, J lost 9 bases, and 18 bases lay in between. The CDR3 DNA is TGTGCCAGCAGCTCCGGGGACCGGTTCGTGGCCCAGTACTTC. This translates into CASSSGDRFVAQYF.

This clonotype showed up many times. The J gene is TRBJ2-1, the V gene TRBV20-1; 14 bases are shared with TRBD2. Germline loops: CDR1 DFQATT, CDR2 SNEGSKA (reference sequence). After removal of 4 bases from V and 3 bases from J, the junction contained 5 bases not matched to a gene. This CDR3 is built from 16 residues. The CDR3 region has the DNA TGCAGTGCTAAGGGACTAGCGGGAGTCCTCTACAATGAGCAGTTCTTC. It yields the protein CSAKGLAGVLYNEQFF.

This clonotype showed up many times. The chain couples TRBV30 to TRBJ2-1, with 14 bases that match TRBD2. V trimming: 3 bases; J trimming: 4 bases; junction bases outside the gene matches: 8. The CDR3 extends over 17 amino acids. Per the germline V gene, CDR1 is GTSNPN and CDR2 is SVGIG (reference sequence). The CDR3 region has the DNA TGTGCCTGGAGCGGGGGACTAGCGGGAGCGGGGTACAATGAGCAGTTCTTC. Translated, it gives CAWSGGLAGAGYNEQFF. Together with reference TRBV30 and TRBJ2-1, the CDR3 gives the full variable domain: SQTIHQWPATLVQPVGSPLSLECTVEGTSNPNLYWYRQAAGRGLQLLFYSVGIGQISSEVPQNLSASRPQDRQFILSSKKLLLSDSGFYLCAWSGGLAGAGYNEQFFGPGTRLTVL.

In its sample, this clonotype was seen a few times. J is TRBJ1-6 and V is TRBV2, with D maybe TRBD1 (5 bases). The CDR3 sequence is 14 residues long. V was pared by 5 bases and J by 8 bases, with 13 bases between. Per germline, CDR1 SNHLY and CDR2 FYNNEI. The CDR3 here is CASSLRGGDSPLHF. The CDR3 DNA reads TGTGCCAGCAGTCTGCGGGGGGGAGATTCACCCCTCCACTTT.

This rearrangement joins TRBV28 to TRBJ2-4; 9 bases are a match to TRBD2. This CDR3 is 14 amino acids long. CDR1 MDHEN and CDR2 SYDVKM come from the germline V gene. With 8 bases clipped from V and 5 bases from J, the junction kept 7 bases outside the gene matches. The CDR3 DNA reads TGTGCCAGCTCAGCGGGGGGAGAGGAAAACATTCAGTACTTC. Translating it yields CASSAGGEENIQYF.

In its sample, this clonotype was seen many times. The chain uses TRBV3-1 and TRBJ2-1; D is unclear. Trimming took 4 bases from V and 2 from J, leaving 12 bases between them. Germline CDR1 reads LGHDT; CDR2 reads YNNKEL (reference sequence). CDR3 length equals 15 residues. This CDR3 reads CASSPDLLPYNEQFF. CDR3 DNA: TGTGCCAGCAGCCCGGACCTTCTCCCCTACAATGAGCAGTTCTTC.